This TCR beta chain was retrieved from a study of T cell clonality in common variable immunodeficiency. Findings and caveats of the study: CVID subjects had higher TCRbeta clonality than healthy controls, most marked in about a third. In common variable immunodeficiency, TCR beta chains reportedly carried fewer deletions and N-nucleotide insertions.

In this sample, this clone is medium-sized (0.01 to 0.1%). What it binds is not known. The read gets to within 3 residues of the CDR3 end, and the germline J gene fills in the rest. The germline V and J ends were trimmed by 3 bases and 2 bases, with 13 bases remaining between them. The CDR3 is 15 amino acids. Per germline, CDR1 ENHRY and CDR2 SYGVKD. The method was immunoSEQ multiplex PCR; TCRdb's version includes in-frame clones alone and lacks a portion of them. This repertoire holds about 39,000 clones, and none appear only once. The gene calls are TRBV10-3 and TRBJ1-2; D might be TRBD1 (5 bases). Sequencing was done on a sample of peripheral blood mononuclear cells. This sequence originates from a person aged 18-70 years in good health. The CDR3: CAISDYGGGNYGYTF. The CDR3 DNA, read in part, is TGTGCCATCAGTGATTACGGCGGGGGGAACTATGGC.